Listed below are T cell receptor beta chains from one sample, sequenced in a study of T cells expressing NK-cell markers. TCRdb reprocessed the 5' RACE reads; each CDR3 protein has one entry and no DNA is given. The table gives just under 150,000 distinct CDR3 sequences; the top ten clones make up roughly 12% of it. Sample: blood T cells: a sorted CD56 or NKG2C T cell subset, CD4+ or CD8+ T cells, or bulk PBMC T cells (not recorded which). Receptors were obtained from a man younger than 30 in good health. The CDR3 runs from the conserved cysteine through the conserved F or W.

J | V | CDR3
TRBJ2-7 | TRBV5-5 | CASSLGTSHYEQYF
TRBJ1-5 | TRBV5-1 | CASSLLSGRGYQPQHF
TRBJ2-1 | TRBV6-4 | CASSDGGLSDEQFF
TRBJ2-5 | TRBV12-3/TRBV12-4 | CASRGGTADTKETQYF
TRBJ2-1 | TRBV24-1 | CATRSRGNEQFF
TRBJ1-4 | TRBV4-3 | CASSRETSRSEKLFF
TRBJ2-7 | TRBV9 | CASSVGETSYHEQYF
TRBJ2-7 | TRBV7-9 | CASSLIETSEFYEQYF
TRBJ2-1 | TRBV6-5 | CASSLPGEYNEQFF
TRBJ2-5 | TRBV27 | CASSSGLAGETQYF
TRBJ2-1 | TRBV7-9 | CASSPSGLRVLLREQFF
TRBJ2-2 | TRBV27 | CASRGHGELFF
TRBJ2-1 | TRBV3-1 | CASSQGLTGVFYNEQFF
TRBJ2-5 | TRBV6-5 | CASSYATRLSGTDEETQYF
TRBJ2-7 | TRBV6-2/TRBV6-3 | CASSYSSSGLYEQYF
TRBJ2-4 | TRBV5-6 | CASSLVGDIQYF
TRBJ2-3 | TRBV13 | CASSFRTASTDTQYF
TRBJ1-5 | TRBV5-6 | CASSLLYGNQPQHF
TRBJ2-1 | TRBV12-5 | CASGLTPGQNNEQFF
TRBJ2-7 | TRBV4-3 | CASSQDRGETYEQYF
TRBJ2-1 | TRBV11-1 | CASSFAGQVMGSYNEQFF
TRBJ2-7 | TRBV6-1 | CASSPRRGDNSYEQYF
TRBJ2-7 | TRBV19 | CASSELAGHEQYF
TRBJ2-1 | TRBV4-3 | CASSQDGPYNEQFF
TRBJ2-1 | TRBV12-3/TRBV12-4 | CASRGRDTHNEQFF
TRBJ2-2 | TRBV24-1 | CATSDTNKGGATVGELFF
TRBJ1-2 | TRBV6-5 | CASSSYTGSNYGYTF
TRBJ1-1 | TRBV19 | CASSTTRSLAVLMNTEAFF
TRBJ2-5 | TRBV7-7 | CASSVGLQETQYF
TRBJ2-2 | TRBV12-3/TRBV12-4 | CASSLLSAGELFF
TRBJ2-7 | TRBV29-1 | CSVEDRDNSYEQYF
TRBJ1-5 | TRBV24-1 | CATSDRDIGSNQPQHF
TRBJ2-2 | TRBV3-1 | CASSQSPGSGELFF
TRBJ2-1 | TRBV28 | CASRHNPRTSGINEQFF
TRBJ1-2 | TRBV29-1 | CSAVGQGLEYGYTF
TRBJ2-1 | TRBV6-2/TRBV6-3 | CASSYTQGGSYNEQFF
TRBJ1-1 | TRBV5-5 | CASYEGVGNTEAFF
TRBJ1-2 | TRBV20-1 | CSARFQYGYTF
TRBJ2-1 | TRBV5-4 | CASSLGQGAYYNEQFF
TRBJ2-7 | TRBV27 | CASSTSQGEETYEQYF
TRBJ1-5 | TRBV9 | CASSATGMGNQPQHF
TRBJ2-3 | TRBV5-1 | CASSLAQSSGDTQYF
TRBJ2-7 | TRBV12-3/TRBV12-4 | CASSPGQTHLSKEQYF
TRBJ2-7 | TRBV19 | CASSPSGSYEQYF
TRBJ2-2 | TRBV27 | CASSLSLNTGELFF
TRBJ1-5 | TRBV28 | CASSFPLDRVFQPQHF
TRBJ2-7 | TRBV19 | CASNPGQGFYEQYF
TRBJ2-3 | TRBV7-6 | CASSEGHSVPTDTQYF
TRBJ2-7 | TRBV5-1 | CASRRTSGTLSYEQYF